This passage covers 27 T cell receptor beta chains from one sample sequenced in a study of blood T cells in healthy people across ages. A J-beta primer mix and a sample-barcoded 5' primer were used in a second PCR of about 7 to 12 cycles. MiXCR, run by TCRdb on the 5' RACE reads, gives a single entry per CDR3 protein. The table lists 1.5 million or so distinct CDR3 sequences, 35% to 45% of them singletons. Sequenced: blood. All receptors come from a woman between 18 and 29 years old in good health.

The V gene is TRBV28, the J gene TRBJ2-6; D gene unclear. The CDR3 is made up of 17 amino acids. Germline CDR1 and CDR2: MDHEN and SYDVKM. V lost 6 bases and J 0 bases, leaving 15 bases between the germline ends. In DNA form, the CDR3 reads TGTGCCAGCAGACCACCCTCCCTGATCTCTGGGGCCAACGTCCTGACTTTC. It yields the protein CASRPPSLISGANVLTF.

Only a few counts were recorded for this clonotype. The gene calls are TRBV9 and TRBJ2-7; D could derive from TRBD1 or TRBD2 (5 bases each). The V end was cut by 0 bases, the J end by 2 bases, with 12 bases between. In germline, CDR1 is SGDLS, CDR2 YYNGEE. This CDR3 has 15 residues. The CDR3 here is CASSVDGTHTYEQYF. The CDR3 coding sequence is TGTGCCAGCAGCGTAGATGGGACGCACACCTACGAGCAGTACTTC.

This sequence joins TRBV6-6 and TRBJ2-5; 10 bases align to TRBD1. This CDR3 spans 15 amino acids. Trimming cost V 2 bases and J 11 bases; bases outside gene matches: 11. Looked up from germline, CDR1 is MNHNY and CDR2 is SVGAGI (reference sequence). In nucleotides, the CDR3 is TGTGCCAGCAGTTACACTACCGGGACAGGGGCCAAGCAGTACTTC. Protein sequence: CASSYTTGTGAKQYF.

This clonotype was observed a handful of times. This chain joins TRBV29-1 and TRBJ1-2; TRBD1 is a possible D gene (5 bases). The CDR3 length is 10 residues. CDR1 and CDR2 from the germline V gene are SQVTM and ANQGSEA. CDR3 loop: CGGVDYGYTF. The CDR3 region has the DNA TGCGGAGGGGTGGACTATGGCTACACCTTC.

This clonotype was counted a few times. J is TRBJ2-4 and V is TRBV7-2; a weak D match, TRBD1 (6 bases). CDR1 is SGHTA and CDR2 is FQGNSA in the germline V gene. V lost 7 bases and J lost 0, with 16 bases in between. This CDR3 has 16 residues. Here the CDR3 reads CASNVNRAEAKNIQYF. As DNA, the CDR3 is TGTGCCAGCAACGTGAACAGGGCCGAAGCCAAAAACATTCAGTACTTC.

V is TRBV28 and J is TRBJ1-1; D is uncertain. This CDR3 region has 15 residues. Between the trimmed V and J ends, which lost 6 bases and 2 bases, there was a span of 16 bases. Looked up from germline, CDR1 is MDHEN and CDR2 is SYDVKM. The DNA of the CDR3 is TGTGCCAGCAGCTCCTCTAGCTCGGGTAACACTGAAGCTTTCTTT. It yields the protein CASSSSSSGNTEAFF.

Details on this clonotype: One end of the junction fails to match germline, which may point to a read error. Written as DNA, the CDR3 is TGTGCCAGCAGTGAGTACGACGAGCAGTACTTC. Its translation is CASSEYDEQYF. This rearrangement joins TRBV10-3 to TRBJ2-7; D not resolved. The CDR3 has 11 residues. Germline V lookup: CDR1 ENHRY, CDR2 SYGVKD.

This clonotype appeared a few times. The rearrangement joins TRBV29-1 to TRBJ2-3, with D perhaps TRBD1 (6 bases). Deletions cut 4 bases from V and 0 bases from J, with 14 bases between. The CDR3 is made up of 15 amino acids. Germline values: CDR1 SQVTM, CDR2 ANQGSEA. The CDR3 reads CSVAGQFSSTDTQYF. In DNA, the CDR3 is TGCAGCGTTGCCGGACAGTTCTCTAGCACAGATACGCAGTATTTT.

The chain employs TRBV6-2 or TRBV6-3 and TRBJ1-1; D is undetermined. Trimming pared 0 bases from V and 3 bases from J, leaving 14 bases between. The CDR3 covers 16 residues. The germline CDR1 and CDR2 sequences are MNHEY and SVGEGT. The CDR3 here is CASSYSRYSGDTEAFF. CDR3 coding DNA: TGTGCCAGCAGTTACTCGCGGTACAGCGGGGACACTGAAGCTTTCTTT.

V gene TRBV20-1 combines with J gene TRBJ2-3, with 8 bases lining up with TRBD1. This CDR3 is 15 amino acids long. The germline V gene encodes CDR1 DFQATT and CDR2 SNEGSKA (reference sequence). The V segment lost 5 bases and the J segment 0 bases; nucleotides outside the gene matches: 7. The CDR3 nucleotides are TGCAGTGCTTACCAGGGGGCGGCTAGCACAGATACGCAGTATTTT. It codes for CSAYQGAASTDTQYF.

The chain combines TRBV12-3 or TRBV12-4 with TRBJ2-7, with D hard to call. Trimming cost V 7 bases and J 1 base, with 14 bases left between them. This CDR3 has 14 amino acids. CDR3 nucleotide sequence: TGTGCCAGCACCCGGGCCCGTAAGTCCTACGAGCAGTACTTC. Its translation: CASTRARKSYEQYF.

This chain uses TRBV7-2 with TRBJ2-5; D gene ambiguous. CDR1 SGHTA and CDR2 FQGNSA come from the germline V gene. V was pared by 0 bases and J by 11 bases, with 13 bases between. The length of the CDR3 is 13 residues. CDR3 amino acids: CASSLAMYNEQYF. The CDR3 DNA reads as TGTGCCAGCAGCTTAGCTATGTACAATGAGCAGTACTTC. The full variable domain, completed using reference TRBV7-2 and TRBJ2-5, is GAGVSQSPSNKVTEKGKDVELRCDPISGHTALYWYRQSLGQGLEFLIYFQGNSAPDKSGLPSDRFSAERTGGSVSTLTIQRTQQEDSAVYLCASSLAMYNEQYFGPGTRLLVL.

The chain carries TRBV5-1 and TRBJ2-2; a possible D gene is TRBD2 (6 bases). Germline CDR1 is SGHRS and CDR2 is YFSETQ. V was shortened by 1 base and J by 5 bases, with 12 bases between the two germline ends. The CDR3 spans 15 residues. CDR3 amino acids: CASSLMAGRTGELFF. In DNA form, the CDR3 reads TGCGCCAGCAGCTTGATGGCGGGGAGGACCGGGGAGCTGTTTTTT.

V gene TRBV29-1 combines with J gene TRBJ2-2, with D tentatively TRBD2 (6 bases). The CDR3 is made up of 13 amino acids. Germline CDR1 reads SQVTM; CDR2 reads ANQGSEA. The ends were cut back, 6 bases at V and 7 bases at J, with 15 bases in the middle. The CDR3 loop reads CSVAIREYGELFF. DNA of the CDR3: TGCAGCGTCGCGATCCGGGAGTACGGGGAGCTGTTTTTT.

The rearrangement links TRBV5-1 to TRBJ1-1; D ambiguous. This CDR3 has 14 residues. Trimming left V 4 bases short and J 4 bases short, with 14 bases between. Germline V gives CDR1 SGHRS, CDR2 YFSETQ. The CDR3 coding sequence is TGCGCCAGCAGCGTGAGGCGCGGGAGCACTGAAGCTTTCTTT. It is translated as CASSVRRGSTEAFF.

The CDR3 nucleotides are TGCAGTGCTTACCTACAGGGAGGTCCTGAAGCTTTCTTT. It specifies CSAYLQGGPEAFF. This chain uses TRBV20-1 with TRBJ1-1; tentative D call: TRBD1 (6 bases). Germline lookup yields CDR1 DFQATT and CDR2 SNEGSKA (reference sequence). The CDR3 has 13 amino acids. V was clipped by 5 bases and J by 6 bases, with 16 bases between them.

On this clonotype: One end of the junction is discordant with germline, which a read error may explain. The rearrangement joins TRBV18 to TRBJ1-6; tentative D call: TRBD1 (5 bases). This CDR3 spans 14 amino acids. CDR1 KGHSH and CDR2 LQKENI come from the germline V gene. CDR3 in amino acids: CASPPGTAERPLHF. For the CDR3, the DNA is TGTGCCAGCCCACCAGGGACCGCCGAGAGACCCCTCCACTTT.

This sequence joins TRBV5-6 and TRBJ1-2; 9 positions agree with TRBD1. The germline gives CDR1 SGHDT, CDR2 YYEEEE. The J segment lost 5 bases and the V segment lost 0 bases, leaving 2 bases of the junction unmatched. The CDR3 totals 14 residues. This chain's CDR3 is CASSLVDRGYGYTF. In nucleotides, the CDR3 is TGTGCCAGCAGCTTGGTGGACAGGGGTTATGGCTACACCTTC.

This clonotype has only a few counts. The chain recombines TRBV20-1 with TRBJ2-7; 8 positions match TRBD2. Germline-derived CDR1 and CDR2 are DFQATT and SNEGSKA (reference sequence). With 4 bases clipped from V and 1 base from J, the junction kept 3 bases outside the gene matches. CDR3 size: 13 residues. CDR3 protein: CSAISGASYEQYF. The CDR3 DNA follows: TGCAGTGCTATTAGCGGGGCTTCCTACGAGCAGTACTTC.

This sequence joins TRBV7-3 and TRBJ2-1, with TRBD2 identical over 7 bases. Per the germline V gene, CDR1 is SGHTA and CDR2 is FQGTGA. The V gene end was trimmed by 0 bases and the J gene end by 8 bases; junction bases not matched to a gene: 4. There are 14 residues in the CDR3. The CDR3 DNA is TGTGCCAGCAGCTTAACGGCGGGAGCCTATGAGCAGTTCTTC. Translating gives CASSLTAGAYEQFF.

The V and J genes are TRBV7-6 and TRBJ1-1; D not resolved. V lost 2 bases and J 5 bases, leaving 18 bases between the germline ends. This CDR3 comprises 16 residues. Germline loops: CDR1 SGHVS, CDR2 FNYEAQ. The CDR3: CASSLRSFPGGTEAFF. Here the CDR3 DNA reads TGTGCCAGCAGCTTAAGGAGCTTCCCGGGAGGTACTGAAGCTTTCTTT.

This rearrangement joins TRBV5-1 to TRBJ1-1; maybe TRBD1 (5 bases). The CDR3 is made up of 14 amino acids. Trimming shortened V by 6 bases and J by 4 bases, and 16 bases separated the two germline ends. From germline, CDR1 is SGHRS and CDR2 YFSETQ. The CDR3 protein is CASTTQGSGTEAFF. In DNA, the CDR3 is TGCGCCAGCACCACCCAGGGTTCCGGCACTGAAGCTTTCTTT.

The gene calls are TRBV4-1 and TRBJ1-1; D is unresolved. Germline assignment: CDR1 MGHRA and CDR2 YSYEKL. The CDR3 is made up of 16 amino acids. V was cut by 2 bases and J by 2 bases, with 15 bases left in between. The CDR3 reads CASSQSPSSINTEAFF. CDR3 sequence (DNA): TGCGCCAGCAGCCAATCCCCGTCCTCCATAAACACTGAAGCTTTCTTT.

This clonotype was observed a handful of times. The chain couples TRBV6-5 to TRBJ2-3, with D perhaps TRBD1 (6 bases). The CDR3 length is 14 residues. The V gene lost 6 bases and the J gene lost 5 bases, with 15 bases spanning the gap. CDR1 is MNHEY and CDR2 is SVGAGI in the germline V gene. CDR3 sequence (DNA): TGTGCCAGCAGCCGTACAGGGCAGAGAGATACGCAGTATTTT. This codes for CASSRTGQRDTQYF.

The rearrangement links TRBV4-3 to TRBJ2-1; D is ambiguous. CDR3 length equals 14 residues. V was clipped by 3 bases and J by 2 bases, with 8 bases between them. Germline V lookup: CDR1 LGHNA, CDR2 YSLEER. The CDR3 sequence: CASSQGTTYNEQFF. DNA for the CDR3: TGCGCCAGCAGCCAGGGAACGACCTACAATGAGCAGTTCTTC.

A few counts support this clonotype. The chain recombines TRBV6-2 or TRBV6-3 with TRBJ1-2; D might be TRBD1 (6 bases). V was shortened by 5 bases and J by 6 bases, with 13 bases between the two germline ends. This CDR3 comprises 13 residues. CDR1 and CDR2 (germline): MNHEY, SVGEGT. CDR3 sequence (DNA): TGTGCCAGCAGTGGCCGCAGGGGAGATGGCTACACCTTC. Protein: CASSGRRGDGYTF.

This clonotype showed up just a few times. The chain employs TRBV12-3 or TRBV12-4 and TRBJ2-7, with D unclear. V dropped 3 bases and J dropped 2 bases, with 11 bases sitting between them. This CDR3 has 14 amino acids. The CDR3 protein is CASSFIAEAYEQYF. CDR3 DNA sequence: TGTGCCAGCAGTTTTATCGCGGAAGCCTACGAGCAGTACTTC.